This section outlines one T cell receptor beta chain sequence together with its context. This sample was taken from a study of blood T cell repertoires in COVID-19. Study-level background: T cells, B-cell-depleted T cells, or PBMCs supplied cDNA or gDNA.

The CDR3 sequence is 14 residues long. Germline V gives CDR1 SGHRS, CDR2 YFSETQ. J gave up 5 bases and V 5 bases, and 7 bases lay outside the gene matches. This table comes from immunoSEQ multiplex PCR, and its TCRdb copy is limited to in-frame clones, with some not included. The sample holds around 250,000 clones, 75% to 85% seen once. The chain recombines TRBV5-1 with TRBJ1-5; 7 nucleotides match TRBD1. This TCR was recovered from a woman aged 45-60 years with acute COVID-19. Sequenced input: PBMCs or T cells enriched from blood (not recorded which). CDR3 amino acids: CASRGDRDDQPQHF. The CDR3 region has the DNA TGCGCCAGCAGGGGCGACAGGGACGATCAGCCCCAGCATTTT.